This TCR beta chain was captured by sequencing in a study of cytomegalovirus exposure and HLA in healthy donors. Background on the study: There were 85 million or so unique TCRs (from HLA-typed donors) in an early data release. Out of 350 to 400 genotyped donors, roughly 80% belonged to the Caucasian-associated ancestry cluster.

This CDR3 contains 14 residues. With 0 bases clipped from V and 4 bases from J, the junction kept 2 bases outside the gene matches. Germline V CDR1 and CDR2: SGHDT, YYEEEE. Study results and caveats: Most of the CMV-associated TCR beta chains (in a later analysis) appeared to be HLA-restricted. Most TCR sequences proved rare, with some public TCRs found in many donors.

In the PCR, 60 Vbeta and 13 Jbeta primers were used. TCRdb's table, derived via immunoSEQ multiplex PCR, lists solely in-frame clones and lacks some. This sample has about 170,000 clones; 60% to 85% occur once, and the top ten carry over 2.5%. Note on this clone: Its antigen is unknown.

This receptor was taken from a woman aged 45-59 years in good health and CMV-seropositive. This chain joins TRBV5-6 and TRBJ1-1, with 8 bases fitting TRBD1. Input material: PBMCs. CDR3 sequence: CASSLAGQGTEAFF. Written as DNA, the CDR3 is TGTGCCAGCAGCTTGGCCGGACAGGGCACTGAAGCTTTCTTT.